One sample yielded the 20 T cell receptor beta chains listed below, sequenced in a study of T cells after yellow fever vaccination. MiXCR, run by TCRdb on the 5' RACE reads, gives a single entry per CDR3 protein. The sample records 200,000 to 300,000 distinct CDR3 sequences, roughly 13% being singletons. Source: CD4+ T cells sorted from PBMCs, taken 45 days after the yellow fever booster vaccination. These receptors all come from a man aged 30 to 45 who received the YFV17D yellow fever vaccine.

This chain connects TRBV5-5 to TRBJ2-2, with D tentatively TRBD1 (7 bases). Germline values: CDR1 SGHKS, CDR2 YYEKEE (reference sequence). Trimming left V 3 bases short and J 7 bases short, with 16 bases between. The CDR3 is 15 residues long. CDR3 in amino acids: CASSWGDSLIGELFF. Here the CDR3 DNA reads TGTGCCAGCAGCTGGGGGGACAGTTTGATCGGGGAGCTGTTTTTT.

This clonotype has more than one count but fewer than ten. The chain joins TRBV20-1 to TRBJ1-5; 8 bases map to TRBD1. The J segment lost 2 bases and the V segment lost 3 bases, leaving 12 bases of the junction unmatched. The CDR3 totals 17 residues. Germline V CDR1 and CDR2: DFQATT, SNEGSKA (reference sequence). The CDR3 loop reads CSARAGGGYMGNQPQHF. In DNA, the CDR3 is TGCAGTGCTAGGGCAGGGGGCGGCTATATGGGCAATCAGCCCCAGCATTTT.

The J gene is TRBJ2-3, the V gene TRBV6-5; TRBD2 matches at 9 bases. The CDR3 extends over 17 amino acids. With 1 base clipped from V and 4 bases from J, the junction kept 9 bases outside the gene matches. Germline V CDR1 and CDR2: MNHEY, SVGAGI. CDR3 nucleotide sequence: TGTGCCAGCAGTTACTTCATGTTAGCGGGAGTCCCAGATACGCAGTATTTT. Protein: CASSYFMLAGVPDTQYF.

There are many counts of this clonotype. The rearrangement uses TRBV7-2 and TRBJ2-6; 7 positions match TRBD2. J gave up 1 base and V 6 bases, and 6 bases lay outside the gene matches. The CDR3 has 16 residues. Germline CDR1 is SGHTA and CDR2 is FQGNSA. CDR3 region: CASREGRASGANVLTF. CDR3 sequence (DNA): TGTGCCAGCAGAGAGGGGAGGGCTTCTGGGGCCAACGTCCTGACTTTC.

The genes are TRBV3-1 and TRBJ2-7, with 8 bases matching TRBD1. The germline V gene has CDR1 LGHDT and CDR2 YNNKEL (reference sequence). Unmatched junction bases numbered 4, after V lost 1 base and J lost 2 bases. This CDR3 is built from 15 residues. Here the CDR3 reads CASSQGTGNAYEQYF. CDR3 nucleotide sequence: TGTGCCAGCAGCCAAGGGACAGGGAATGCCTACGAGCAGTACTTC.

The chain couples TRBV15 to TRBJ2-3; 7 bases map to TRBD2. CDR3 length: 16 amino acids. Germline CDR1 reads LNHNV; CDR2 reads YYDKDF (reference sequence). Trimming took 0 bases from V and 2 from J; bases not matched to a gene: 5. The CDR3 nucleotides are TGTGCCACCAGCAGAGATCGGCGGGGGTACACAGATACGCAGTATTTT. Amino acids: CATSRDRRGYTDTQYF.

This clonotype was counted between two and nine times. V is TRBV6-1 and J is TRBJ2-5; the D is unclear. V was pared by 8 bases and J by 4 bases, with 17 bases between. Germline V CDR1 and CDR2: MNHNS, SASEGT. The CDR3 runs 14 residues. Here the CDR3 reads CASRRLNARETQYF. CDR3 DNA: TGTGCCAGCCGTCGACTGAACGCCCGAGAGACCCAGTACTTC.

The chain is built from TRBV12-3 or TRBV12-4 and TRBJ2-2; 10 nucleotides agree with TRBD2. The CDR3 contains 15 residues. J lost 3 bases, V lost 4 bases, and 2 bases had no gene match. The CDR3 protein is CASSYSGRHTGELFF. DNA for the CDR3: TGTGCCAGCAGTTATAGCGGGAGGCACACCGGGGAGCTGTTTTTT.

This chain joins TRBV15 and TRBJ2-5; D gene ambiguous. V was clipped by 5 bases and J by 0 bases, with 10 bases between them. Germline assignment: CDR1 LNHNV and CDR2 YYDKDF (reference sequence). The CDR3 spans 14 residues. CDR3 sequence reads: CATSLRRDQETQYF. CDR3 in DNA: TGTGCCACCAGCCTGAGACGGGACCAAGAGACCCAGTACTTC.

The J gene is TRBJ2-5, the V gene TRBV10-3; 9 bases are a match to TRBD1. CDR1 is ENHRY and CDR2 is SYGVKD in the germline V gene. The CDR3 totals 14 residues. V shed 0 bases and J 6 bases; nucleotides not matched to a gene: 2. CDR3 DNA sequence: TGTGCCATCAGTGAGTCGACAGGGGGGCAGACCCAGTACTTC. This gives the protein CAISESTGGQTQYF.

A few counts support this clonotype. The chain employs TRBV6-2 or TRBV6-3 and TRBJ2-3; 7 positions agree with TRBD1. The CDR3 consists of 13 residues. CDR1 is MNHEY, CDR2 SVGEGT, per germline. The ends lost 4 bases at V and 11 bases at J; junction bases unmatched: 9. Written as DNA, the CDR3 is TGTGCCAGCAGTTCCTCCCGACAGGGCCAGCAGTATTTT. It encodes CASSSSRQGQQYF.

The V and J genes are TRBV4-3 and TRBJ1-2, with unresolved D. Germline loops: CDR1 LGHNA, CDR2 YSLEER. This CDR3 comprises 14 residues. V was shortened by 0 bases and J by 3 bases, with 8 bases between the two germline ends. The CDR3 DNA reads as TGCGCCAGCAGCCAAGAGTCTTCCCACTATGGCTACACCTTC. It codes for CASSQESSHYGYTF.

This sequence joins TRBV29-1 and TRBJ2-3; D might be TRBD1 (5 bases). Per germline, CDR1 SQVTM and CDR2 ANQGSEA. The CDR3 totals 11 residues. Between the trimmed V and J ends, which lost 6 bases and 4 bases, there was a span of 8 bases. CDR3 amino acids: CSVRQPDTQYF. The CDR3 nucleotides read TGCAGCGTCCGACAGCCAGATACGCAGTATTTT.

This clonotype has more than one count but fewer than ten. The chain joins TRBV4-3 to TRBJ2-5; D unclear. Trimming removed 2 bases from V and 2 bases from J, with 6 bases in between. The germline CDR1 and CDR2 sequences are LGHNA and YSLEER. The CDR3 sequence is 13 residues long. The CDR3 DNA reads TGCGCCAGCAGCCAAAGTCTACAAGAGACCCAGTACTTC. Amino acids: CASSQSLQETQYF.

This clonotype was counted only a few times. This chain connects TRBV5-1 to TRBJ2-1; D might be TRBD2 (6 bases). CDR1 is SGHRS, CDR2 YFSETQ, per germline. V lost 5 bases and J 8 bases, leaving 14 bases between the germline ends. The CDR3 is 13 amino acids. This CDR3 is CASSTSIKDEQFF. CDR3 bases: TGCGCCAGCAGTACTAGCATCAAGGATGAGCAGTTCTTC.

The chain recombines TRBV19 with TRBJ2-7; D gene uncertain. Germline V CDR1 and CDR2: LNHDA, SQIVND (reference sequence). The CDR3 spans 14 residues. Deletions cut 5 bases from V and 0 bases from J, with 11 bases between. CDR3 protein: CASSVTVNSYEQYF. The DNA of the CDR3 is TGTGCCAGTAGTGTAACAGTAAACTCCTACGAGCAGTACTTC.

This chain links TRBV6-1 with TRBJ2-3; the D gene is possibly TRBD1 (6 bases). The CDR3 has 16 residues. CDR1 is MNHNS, CDR2 SASEGT, per germline. V gave up 8 bases and J gave up 5 bases, with 23 bases separating them. The CDR3 loop reads CASAGERTPSGDTQYF. The CDR3 DNA follows: TGTGCCAGCGCAGGGGAGCGGACACCTTCAGGAGATACGCAGTATTTT.

V usage is TRBV10-1 and J usage is TRBJ2-5; D unclear. This CDR3 region has 13 residues. From germline, CDR1 is WNHNN and CDR2 SYGVQD (reference sequence). V was trimmed by 4 bases and J by 1 base, leaving 7 bases between them. The DNA of the CDR3 is TGCGCCAGCAGTGCTACAGTCCAAGAGACCCAGTACTTC. Encoded protein: CASSATVQETQYF.

The rearrangement links TRBV7-2 to TRBJ2-3; 9 nucleotides line up with TRBD1. Germline values: CDR1 SGHTA, CDR2 FQGNSA. Trimming removed 2 bases from V and 5 bases from J; junction bases left unmatched: 5. The CDR3 is 15 amino acids. CDR3 loop: CASSLRTGAVDTQYF. CDR3 nucleotides: TGTGCCAGCAGCTTAAGGACAGGGGCGGTAGATACGCAGTATTTT.

This clonotype has only a few counts. The chain carries TRBV20-1 and TRBJ2-5; TRBD2 matches at 7 bases. The V gene end was trimmed by 3 bases and the J gene end by 5 bases; junction bases not matched to a gene: 15. The CDR3 runs to 16 residues. Per the germline V gene, CDR1 is DFQATT and CDR2 is SNEGSKA (reference sequence). The DNA for the CDR3 is TGCAGTGCTAGTATTGGCGGGAGATTGTGGGGGGAGACCCAGTACTTC. Amino acid sequence: CSASIGGRLWGETQYF.